A selection of T cell receptor beta chains follows, all from one sample in a study of OX40 agonist ivuxolimab in advanced cancers. Generated by immunoSEQ multiplex PCR, the TCRdb table keeps only in-frame clones and is missing some. Seen here are under 100,000 clones, around 83% observed once, and the top ten hold 2% to 3%. Sequenced here: CD4+ or CD8+ T cells sorted from blood, sampled in a trial of the OX40 agonist ivuxolimab. The receptors were sampled from an adult with an advanced solid tumor such as melanoma, head and neck, liver or kidney cancer. The CDR3 runs from the conserved cysteine through the conserved F or W. A D gene is named only where the DNA matches it firmly. Size is omitted from some rows. Given values are once, few, many or a class for expanded clones.

J gene	clone size	D gene	V gene	CDR3 protein	CDR3 DNA
TRBJ2-3	NA	NA	TRBV7-8	CASSPHRRVGTDTQYF	TGTGCCAGCAGCCCCCACCGACGGGTGGGCACAGATACGCAGTATTTT
TRBJ1-3	NA	NA	TRBV7-3	CASSLGGSGNTIYF	TGTGCCAGCAGCCTCGGGGGGTCTGGAAACACCATATATTTT
TRBJ1-5	NA	TRBD1	TRBV30	CAWKGDSEGQPQHF	TGTGCCTGGAAGGGGGACAGCGAGGGTCAGCCCCAGCATTTT
TRBJ1-4	once	NA	TRBV6-6	CASSSWVNEKLFF	TGTGCCAGCAGTTCGTGGGTAAATGAAAAACTGTTTTTT
TRBJ1-5	NA	NA	TRBV19	CASSSAGANQPQHF	TGTGCCAGTAGTTCCGCAGGGGCCAATCAGCCCCAGCATTTT
TRBJ1-2	NA	NA	TRBV29-1	CSVEEGNGVADGYTF	TGCAGCGTTGAAGAAGGTAACGGGGTGGCCGATGGCTACACCTTC
TRBJ1-1	NA	NA	TRBV28	CASSLGDLNTEAFF	TGTGCCAGCAGTTTGGGAGATTTGAACACTGAAGCTTTCTTT
TRBJ1-1	NA	NA	TRBV2	CASSEAGAGFGAFF	TGTGCCAGCAGTGAGGCGGGAGCAGGGTTCGGGGCTTTCTTT
TRBJ2-1	NA	TRBD2	TRBV5-1	CASSLWGREGGNEQFF	TGCGCCAGCAGCTTGTGGGGCAGGGAGGGAGGCAATGAGCAGTTCTTC
TRBJ2-5	NA	NA	TRBV30	CAWSVGLAQETQYF	TGTGCCTGGAGTGTTGGGCTAGCGCAAGAGACCCAGTACTTC
TRBJ2-1	once	NA	TRBV27	CASTPGPYNEQFF	TGTGCCAGCACCCCTGGCCCCTACAATGAGCAGTTCTTC
TRBJ2-2	few	NA	TRBV5-1	CASSLTALGTGELFF	TGCGCCAGCAGCCTTACCGCCTTGGGCACCGGGGAGCTGTTTTTT
TRBJ1-5	NA	NA	TRBV6-5	CASSYGQSNQPQHF	TGTGCCAGCAGTTACGGACAGAGCAATCAGCCCCAGCATTTT
TRBJ2-5	NA	TRBD2	TRBV7-3	CASSSDGGNQETQYF	TGTGCCAGCAGTTCCGACGGGGGGAATCAAGAGACCCAGTACTTC
TRBJ1-2	NA	TRBD1	TRBV6-5	CASSRTGHGYTF	TGTGCCAGCAGCAGGACAGGCCACGGCTACACCTTC
TRBJ2-7	NA	NA	TRBV7-9	CASSGRSYEQYF	TGTGCCAGCTCGGGAAGATCCTACGAGCAGTACTTC
TRBJ1-1	NA	NA	TRBV5-1	CASSMGMMNTEAFF	TGCGCCAGCAGTATGGGAATGATGAACACTGAAGCTTTCTTT
TRBJ2-3	NA	NA	TRBV28	CASTPGGHLTDTQYF	TGTGCCAGCACCCCAGGGGGGCACCTCACAGATACGCAGTATTTT
TRBJ2-3	NA	NA	TRBV9	CASSVASTVTDTQYF	TGTGCCAGCAGCGTAGCTTCCACAGTCACAGATACGCAGTATTTT
TRBJ2-7	NA	NA	TRBV6-6	CASSYGGEGRYEQYF	TGTGCCAGCAGTTACGGTGGTGAGGGACGCTACGAGCAGTACTTC
TRBJ1-5	NA	TRBD1	TRBV10-3	CAIGGTGNSNQPQHF	TGTGCCATCGGGGGGACAGGTAATAGCAATCAGCCCCAGCATTTT
TRBJ1-4	NA	TRBD1	TRBV11-3	CASSPRQGQDEKLFF	TGTGCCAGCAGCCCTCGACAGGGACAAGATGAAAAACTGTTTTTT
TRBJ1-4	NA	NA	TRBV7-2	CASSLVTANEKLFF	TGTGCCAGCAGCTTAGTGACGGCTAATGAAAAACTGTTTTTT
TRBJ1-1	NA	TRBD1	TRBV28	CASSMTGVTEAFF	TGTGCCAGCAGTATGACAGGGGTGACTGAAGCTTTCTTT
TRBJ1-5	NA	NA	TRBV4-1	CASSRSLMQISNQPQHF	TGCGCCAGCAGCCGAAGCTTAATGCAGATCTCCAATCAGCCCCAGCATTTT
TRBJ2-5	NA	NA	TRBV5-1	CASSRGDGMETQYF	TGCGCCAGCAGCCGAGGGGACGGGATGGAGACCCAGTACTTC
TRBJ1-4	NA	NA	TRBV28	CASKRGGEKLFF	TGTGCCAGCAAACGGGGAGGGGAAAAACTGTTTTTT
TRBJ1-1	NA	NA	TRBV2	CASNIRGTTEAFF	TGTGCCAGCAATATTAGGGGGACCACTGAAGCTTTCTTT
TRBJ1-6	NA	TRBD1	TRBV28	CASSKGGASPSPLHF	TGTGCCAGCAGTAAAGGGGGCGCATCACCTTCACCCCTCCACTTT
TRBJ2-1	NA	NA	TRBV5-4	CASSLGRRGGGYNEQFF	TGTGCCAGCAGCTTGGGCCGTCGGGGCGGAGGGTACAATGAGCAGTTCTTC
TRBJ1-6	once	NA	TRBV27	CASKTGSNSPLHF	TGTGCCAGCAAAACAGGGAGTAATTCACCCCTCCACTTT
TRBJ2-7	few	NA	TRBV7-2	CASGSGRGSYEQYF	TGTGCCAGCGGTTCGGGGAGAGGCTCCTACGAGCAGTACTTC
TRBJ2-5	NA	TRBD1	TRBV5-4	CATRGRGHQETQYF	TGTGCCACCCGGGGCAGGGGGCATCAAGAGACCCAGTACTTC
TRBJ2-7	NA	TRBD1	TRBV11-2	CASSLVTGTGAYEQYF	TGTGCCAGCAGCTTAGTAACCGGGACAGGGGCCTACGAGCAGTACTTC
TRBJ2-2	NA	NA	TRBV5-1	CASSLEGTGELFF	TGCGCCAGCAGCTTGGAGGGCACCGGGGAGCTGTTTTTT
TRBJ1-2	NA	NA	TRBV6-1	CASSEPGAGGGYGYTF	TGTGCCAGCAGTGAACCAGGCGCCGGGGGCGGCTATGGCTACACCTTC
TRBJ1-1	few	NA	TRBV6-1	CASTLTLGDTEAFF	TGTGCCAGCACTTTGACATTGGGGGACACTGAAGCTTTCTTT
TRBJ2-7	NA	NA	TRBV5-5	CASSRDALYEQYF	TGTGCCAGCAGCCGGGACGCCCTATACGAGCAGTACTTC
TRBJ2-7	NA	TRBD2	TRBV2	CASSEARSSGGYEQYF	TGTGCCAGCAGTGAAGCGCGGAGTAGCGGGGGTTACGAGCAGTACTTC
TRBJ2-1	NA	TRBD1	TRBV5-8	CASSAGTGGQRFF	TGTGCCAGCAGCGCTGGGACAGGGGGCCAGCGGTTCTTC
TRBJ2-7	once	TRBD2	TRBV14	CASSQLRGGPYEQYF	TGTGCCAGCAGCCAGTTGCGGGGGGGCCCCTACGAGCAGTACTTC
TRBJ1-2	once	TRBD1	TRBV25-1	CASSGDGQGGYGYTF	TGTGCCAGCAGTGGGGATGGACAGGGAGGTTATGGCTACACCTTC
TRBJ1-1	NA	NA	TRBV28	CASSLGGRHTEAFF	TGTGCCAGCAGCCTGGGGGGCAGGCACACTGAAGCTTTCTTT
TRBJ1-2	NA	NA	TRBV19	CASSLHILNYGYTF	TGTGCCAGTAGCCTTCACATTCTTAACTATGGCTACACCTTC
TRBJ2-3	NA	TRBD2	TRBV7-3	CASSLGGLADTQYF	TGTGCCAGCAGCTTAGGGGGACTAGCAGATACGCAGTATTTT
TRBJ1-5	few	NA	TRBV2	CASSGGASNQPQHF	TGTGCCAGCAGCGGTGGGGCATCCAATCAGCCCCAGCATTTT
TRBJ2-6	NA	NA	TRBV28	CASSGLLIGANVLTF	TGTGCCAGCAGTGGACTGCTTATCGGGGCCAACGTCCTGACTTTC
TRBJ1-3	NA	NA	TRBV19	CASSIPGAGNTIYF	TGTGCCAGTAGTATACCGGGGGCTGGAAACACCATATATTTT
TRBJ1-1	NA	NA	TRBV6-5	CASSRNAGTEAFF	TGTGCCAGCAGTCGAAACGCGGGGACTGAAGCTTTCTTT
TRBJ2-1	NA	NA	TRBV9	CASSVIGYEQFF	TGTGCCAGCAGCGTAATAGGGTATGAGCAGTTCTTC
TRBJ2-7	NA	NA	TRBV30	CAWSPGPYEQYF	TGTGCCTGGAGTCCAGGGCCCTACGAGCAGTACTTC
TRBJ1-2	NA	NA	TRBV28	CASSPPQRSHGYTF	TGTGCCAGCAGTCCCCCCCAGAGGTCTCATGGCTACACCTTC
TRBJ1-3	NA	NA	TRBV7-6	CATTSSGNTIYF	TGTGCCACTACTAGCTCTGGAAACACCATATATTTT
TRBJ1-6	NA	NA	TRBV20-1	CSARPGSPLHF	TGCAGTGCTAGGCCTGGGTCACCCCTCCACTTT
TRBJ1-6	NA	NA	TRBV27	CASSLQGLRSSYNSPLHF	TGTGCCAGCAGTTTACAGGGGCTACGTAGCTCCTATAATTCACCCCTCCACTTT
TRBJ2-1	NA	NA	TRBV27	CASSFSTGLGNEQFF	TGTGCCAGCAGTTTTAGCACAGGGTTGGGCAATGAGCAGTTCTTC
TRBJ1-2	NA	TRBD1	TRBV6-6	CASSPTGEGGGYTF	TGTGCCAGCAGCCCGACAGGGGAAGGAGGAGGCTACACCTTC